What follows are 9 T cell receptor beta chains derived from one specimen sequenced in a study of molecular identifiers for immune sequencing clone quantification. One entry per CDR3 protein results from TCRdb running MiXCR on the PCR reads. Of roughly 300,000 distinct CDR3 sequences listed, roughly 24% are singletons. Input material: naive CD8+ T cells from blood, with Jurkat cell RNA spiked in. Regarding subset: FACS-sorted CD8+CD4-CCR7+CD45RA+ naive T cells. The receptors originated from a human donor in good health. Some libraries in this study had Jurkat cell RNA spiked in.

The chain uses TRBV27 and TRBJ1-5; D is perhaps TRBD1 (6 bases). Trimming shortened V by 6 bases and J by 0 bases, and 12 bases separated the two germline ends. The CDR3 runs 15 residues. Germline lookup yields CDR1 MNHEY and CDR2 SMNVEV (reference sequence). The CDR3 spells CASRTTGTSNQPQHF. DNA of the CDR3: TGTGCCAGCAGAACGACAGGAACTAGCAATCAGCCCCAGCATTTT.

This clonotype showed up many times. This chain uses TRBV29-1 with TRBJ2-5; D is ambiguous. Trimming shortened V by 7 bases and J by 1 base, and 25 bases separated the two germline ends. Germline V lookup: CDR1 SQVTM, CDR2 ANQGSEA. CDR3 length: 17 amino acids. The CDR3 is CSAPSADTIKSQETQYF. The CDR3 DNA reads as TGCAGCGCCCCCTCGGCCGATACCATCAAGAGCCAAGAGACCCAGTACTTC.

To note about this clonotype: Mismatch with germline at one junction end may stem from a read error. The rearrangement links TRBV7-9 to TRBJ2-3; D gene unclear. Germline loops: CDR1 SEHNR, CDR2 FQNEAQ (reference sequence). CDR3 length: 13 residues. CDR3 loop: CASSSTLIDTQCF. In DNA form, the CDR3 reads TGTGCCAGCAGCTCAACTCTCATAGATACGCAGTGTTTT.

Notes on this clonotype: Being one base from a much bigger clone, this may be a read error. The rearrangement links TRBV5-1 to TRBJ1-1; possible D gene TRBD1, 5 bases. The CDR3 spans 13 residues. Trimming took off 2 bases at V and 10 bases at J, with 15 bases between the two ends. Looked up from germline, CDR1 is SGHRS and CDR2 is YFSETQ. The CDR3 DNA is TGCGCCAGCAGCTTCTCTACAGGACCTGGAGCTTTCTTT. Encoded protein: CASSFSTGPGAFF.

With respect to this clonotype: A much bigger clone sits one base away, suggesting this may be a read error. For the CDR3, the DNA is TGTGCCAGCAGTTTAATAAGGGTCACCGGGGAGCTGTTTTTT. As protein: CASSLIRVTGELFF. The J gene is TRBJ2-2, the V gene TRBV28; D remains ambiguous. The V end was cut by 2 bases, the J end by 4 bases, with 8 bases between. Germline CDR1 reads MDHEN; CDR2 reads SYDVKM. The CDR3 spans 14 residues.

V is TRBV20-1 and J is TRBJ2-2, with D possibly matching TRBD2 (6 bases). The V gene's germline CDR1 is DFQATT and CDR2 SNEGSKA (reference sequence). The length of the CDR3 is 15 residues. The CDR3 is CSAGDWGANTGELFF. DNA of the CDR3: TGCAGCGCTGGAGATTGGGGGGCGAACACCGGGGAGCTGTTTTTT.

This clonotype was seen many times. The rearrangement links TRBV29-1 to TRBJ2-7, with D perhaps assigned TRBD1 or TRBD2 (5 bases each). The CDR3 is 11 residues long. Germline V CDR1 and CDR2: SQVTM, ANQGSEA. Trimming left V 8 bases short and J 4 bases short, with 12 bases between. The CDR3 here is CSTGTEYEQYF. CDR3 nucleotides: TGCAGCACCGGGACGGAATACGAGCAGTACTTC.

This clonotype was recorded at least ten times. The V and J genes are TRBV4-1 and TRBJ2-3; possibly TRBD1 for D (5 bases). This CDR3 spans 15 amino acids. V shed 4 bases and J shed 3 bases, with 14 bases lying between them. The germline V gene has CDR1 MGHRA and CDR2 YSYEKL. The CDR3: CASSPEPSGTDTQYF. CDR3 DNA: TGCGCCAGCAGCCCAGAACCCTCAGGGACAGATACGCAGTATTTT.

The chain combines TRBV11-2 with TRBJ1-1, with D maybe TRBD1 (5 bases). Germline CDR1 and CDR2: SGHAT and FQNNGV. Between the trimmed V and J ends, which lost 5 bases and 5 bases, there was a span of 21 bases. CDR3 size: 16 residues. The CDR3, as DNA: TGTGCCAGCAGCCCACTCCGAGGGGTCATATCGACTGAAGCTTTCTTT. This encodes CASSPLRGVISTEAFF.